This T cell receptor beta chain is from a study of shared clonotypes between healthy human individuals. Broader study findings: In a handful of donors, around 5% of naive CD4 clonotypes appeared in common. Rarefaction exposed incomplete sorted-subset sequencing despite large depth.

All of the donors resided in Nashville, Tennessee, and each was a Caucasian adult. This CDR3 is 14 amino acids long. J lost 3 bases, V lost 7 bases, and 8 bases had no gene match. Germline lookup yields CDR1 MGHDK and CDR2 SYGVNS. Concerning this clone: The target antigen is unknown.

Each sorted subset replicate got 200 ng genomic DNA, roughly 33,000 genomes. Sequenced by immunoSEQ multiplex PCR; TCRdb stores in-frame clones only, minus some. This sample carries 2.5 million or so clones, approximately 94% of them seen once, and the ten largest clones take about 0.13%. This chain uses TRBV25-1 with TRBJ1-2; 7 bases fit TRBD1. Sample: naive CD4+ T cells sorted from blood. Subset described: CD45RA+ positively selected. The clonotype originates from a man younger than 35 in good health. CDR3: CASIPTGTDYGYTF. CDR3 nucleotides: TGTGCCAGCATCCCGACCGGGACAGACTATGGCTACACCTTC.